Following are 27 T cell receptor beta chains from one sample sequenced in a study of OX40 agonist ivuxolimab in advanced cancers. Method: immunoSEQ multiplex PCR; TCRdb's copy keeps in-frame clones and lacks some. Of about 61,000 clones listed, more than 80% were seen once; the top ten hold under 2.5%. The source material was CD4+ or CD8+ T cells sorted from blood, sampled in a trial of the OX40 agonist ivuxolimab. Every receptor here comes from an adult with an advanced solid tumor such as melanoma, head and neck, liver or kidney cancer.

The chain uses TRBV28 and TRBJ1-1; a weak D match, TRBD1 (5 bases). The CDR3 consists of 15 residues. The V end was cut by 8 bases, the J end by 1 base, with 17 bases between. CDR1 is MDHEN and CDR2 is SYDVKM in the germline V gene. The CDR3 region is CASCSGDLKNTEAFF. The CDR3 DNA reads TGTGCCAGCTGCTCCGGGGACCTGAAGAACACTGAAGCTTTCTTT.

The chain uses TRBV18 and TRBJ1-5; no clear D gene. V was cut by 2 bases and J by 3 bases, with 8 bases left in between. The CDR3 has 14 amino acids. The germline gives CDR1 KGHSH, CDR2 LQKENI. The DNA of the CDR3 is TGTGCCAGCTCACCAGTGAGCCTCAATCAGCCCCAGCATTTT. Translated, it gives CASSPVSLNQPQHF.

This clone was picked up one time. The chain links TRBV7-2 to TRBJ2-3, with D tentatively TRBD1 (6 bases). Trimming left V 3 bases short and J 10 bases short, with 11 bases between. CDR3 length: 12 residues. Germline values: CDR1 SGHTA, CDR2 FQGNSA. CDR3 nucleotides: TGTGCCAGCAGCTTGCACAGGGACGCGCAGTATTTT. It encodes CASSLHRDAQYF.

The rearrangement links TRBV2 to TRBJ2-3; TRBD1 is a possible D gene (6 bases). V was shortened by 5 bases and J by 5 bases, with 11 bases between the two germline ends. The length of the CDR3 is 13 residues. Per the germline V gene, CDR1 is SNHLY and CDR2 is FYNNEI. The CDR3 loop reads CASSLGRGDTQYF. The CDR3 DNA is TGTGCCAGCAGTCTGGGCAGGGGAGATACGCAGTATTTT.

The rearrangement uses TRBV19 and TRBJ2-2; D not certain. V was clipped by 5 bases and J by 6 bases, with 25 bases between them. This CDR3 comprises 18 residues. In germline, CDR1 is LNHDA, CDR2 SQIVND (reference sequence). The CDR3 region has the DNA TGTGCCAGTAGTGGAGAAGGACCCGGGTACGAAAGGGCCGGGGAGCTGTTTTTT. Translation: CASSGEGPGYERAGELFF.

The rearrangement uses TRBV5-8 and TRBJ1-5; TRBD1 is a possible D gene (6 bases). This CDR3 has 16 residues. Germline loops: CDR1 SGHTS, CDR2 YDEGEE. V dropped 3 bases and J dropped 1 base, with 14 bases sitting between them. The CDR3 DNA is TGTGCCAGCAGCTATAACCGGGACACAAGCAATCAGCCCCAGCATTTT. Translation: CASSYNRDTSNQPQHF.

V and J are TRBV13 and TRBJ1-5; TRBD1 is a possible D gene (6 bases). This CDR3 is 15 amino acids long. The V end lost 4 bases, the J end lost 3 bases, and 13 bases lay between the germline ends. Germline CDR1 PRHDT, CDR2 FYEKMQ (reference sequence). CDR3 amino acids: CASSSNRENNQPQHF. CDR3 coding DNA: TGTGCCAGCAGCTCAAACAGGGAGAACAATCAGCCCCAGCATTTT.

The chain employs TRBV27 and TRBJ2-1, with TRBD2 matching 9 bases. V was clipped by 6 bases and J by 5 bases; unmatched bases: 11. The CDR3 loop spans 16 amino acids. Germline values: CDR1 MNHEY, CDR2 SMNVEV (reference sequence). Here the CDR3 DNA reads TGTGCCAGCAGCACAGCGGGAGGCCAAGACGACAATGAGCAGTTCTTC. It is translated as CASSTAGGQDDNEQFF.

The gene calls are TRBV12-5 and TRBJ2-2; D is unclear. Trimming removed 7 bases at V and 0 bases at J, with 21 bases between. The germline gives CDR1 LGHNT, CDR2 FRNRAP. This CDR3 is built from 18 residues. The CDR3 region is CASASEPRNTANTGELFF. The CDR3 DNA sequence: TGTGCTAGTGCCTCAGAGCCCAGAAATACCGCGAACACCGGGGAGCTGTTTTTT.

The chain combines TRBV29-1 with TRBJ1-6; D is ambiguous. This CDR3 contains 12 residues. Per germline, CDR1 SQVTM and CDR2 ANQGSEA. V was pared by 4 bases and J by 7 bases, with 8 bases between. The CDR3 sequence: CSVGEGNSPLHF. The CDR3 DNA reads as TGCAGCGTTGGTGAGGGCAATTCACCCCTCCACTTT.

The CDR3, as DNA: TGTGCCAGCAGGGGGGTCCCTGGAAACACCATATATTTT. It yields the protein CASRGVPGNTIYF. The J gene is TRBJ1-3, the V gene TRBV6-5; possible D gene TRBD1, 5 bases. The CDR3 runs 13 residues. Germline V gives CDR1 MNHEY, CDR2 SVGAGI. Trimming removed 6 bases at V and 2 bases at J, with 8 bases between.

Remarks on this clone: A read error may account for a junction end that differs from germline. The chain uses TRBV6-4 and TRBJ1-2; 9 bases line up with TRBD1. The germline gives CDR1 MRHNA, CDR2 SNTAGT. The CDR3 is 15 amino acids. The CDR3 is CARSDGTGPEYGYTF. CDR3 sequence (DNA): TGTGCCAGGAGTGACGGGACAGGGCCCGAATATGGCTACACCTTC.

The V and J genes are TRBV15 and TRBJ2-2; D ambiguous. CDR3 length equals 13 residues. Germline V CDR1 and CDR2: LNHNV, YYDKDF (reference sequence). V was cut by 0 bases and J by 11 bases, with 10 bases left in between. CDR3 residues: CATSREDKNELFF. DNA of the CDR3: TGTGCCACCAGCAGAGAAGACAAGAACGAGCTGTTTTTT.

This sequence joins TRBV28 and TRBJ2-3; unclear D gene. V was clipped by 3 bases and J by 0 bases, with 16 bases between them. Germline lookup yields CDR1 MDHEN and CDR2 SYDVKM. The CDR3 length is 17 residues. CDR3 region: CASSFPLRLSSTDTQYF. The CDR3, as DNA: TGTGCCAGCAGTTTCCCCCTCAGGCTTTCTAGCACAGATACGCAGTATTTT.

V is TRBV14 and J is TRBJ2-1; D not certain. Trimming pared 4 bases from V and 4 bases from J, leaving 17 bases between. This CDR3 region has 16 residues. The germline V gene encodes CDR1 SGHDN and CDR2 FVKESK. The CDR3 nucleotides read TGTGCCAGCAGCCGGATACGGTCTCTGGATTACAATGAGCAGTTCTTC. This gives the protein CASSRIRSLDYNEQFF.

For this clone: A read error may account for a junction end that differs from germline. The chain carries TRBV28 and TRBJ1-2; D ambiguous. This CDR3 is 12 amino acids long. The germline V gene encodes CDR1 MDHEN and CDR2 SYDVKM. As DNA, the CDR3 is TGTGCCAGCAGTCCCCTCAGGCAGGCTAACGCCTTC. Translating it yields CASSPLRQANAF.

The chain uses TRBV6-5 and TRBJ1-5, with D possibly TRBD1 on 5 matching bases. V was pared by 5 bases and J by 1 base, with 9 bases between. The CDR3 is 14 residues long. Germline assignment: CDR1 MNHEY and CDR2 SVGAGI. The CDR3 DNA sequence: TGTGCCAGCAGTGAACGGGGGAGCAATCAGCCCCAGCATTTT. Translated: CASSERGSNQPQHF.

CDR3 sequence reads: CASSLEAVINYGYTF. In DNA, the CDR3 is TGTGCCAGCAGCTTAGAAGCGGTAATCAACTATGGCTACACCTTC. The rearrangement links TRBV7-2 to TRBJ1-2; D is ambiguous. The length of the CDR3 is 15 residues. Germline CDR1 SGHTA, CDR2 FQGNSA. Between the trimmed V and J ends, which lost 1 base and 2 bases, there was a span of 11 bases. The full variable domain, rest sourced from reference TRBV7-2 and TRBJ1-2, is GAGVSQSPSNKVTEKGKDVELRCDPISGHTALYWYRQSLGQGLEFLIYFQGNSAPDKSGLPSDRFSAERTGGSVSTLTIQRTQQEDSAVYLCASSLEAVINYGYTFGSGTRLTVV.

This clone has just one count. V usage is TRBV7-6 and J usage is TRBJ2-2; D is perhaps TRBD1 (6 bases). Trimming took off 2 bases at V and 4 bases at J, with 14 bases between the two ends. There are 16 residues in the CDR3. Germline V lookup: CDR1 SGHVS, CDR2 FNYEAQ. The CDR3 nucleotides are TGTGCCAGCAGCTTATTGACCGCAGGGGCCACCGGGGAGCTGTTTTTT. Protein: CASSLLTAGATGELFF.

The genes are TRBV7-9 and TRBJ2-5, with a possible D match to TRBD1 (6 bases). V lost 2 bases and J lost 13, with 17 bases in between. There are 13 residues in the CDR3. CDR1 and CDR2 (germline): SEHNR, FQNEAQ (reference sequence). The CDR3 region is CASSLPTDSFLYF. The CDR3 coding sequence is TGTGCCAGCAGCTTACCCACGGACAGCTTCTTGTACTTC. Using reference TRBV7-9 and TRBJ2-5 for the parts outside the CDR3, the full variable domain is DTGVSQNPRHKITKRGQNVTFRCDPISEHNRLYWYRQTLGQGPEFLTYFQNEAQLEKSRLLSDRFSAERPKGSFSTLEIQRTEQGDSAMYLCASSLPTDSFLYFGPGTRLLVL.

The J gene is TRBJ1-1, the V gene TRBV2; 8 bases match TRBD1. The CDR3 has 15 residues. Trimming cost V 6 bases and J 1 base; bases outside gene matches: 7. Germline V lookup: CDR1 SNHLY, CDR2 FYNNEI. The CDR3 is CASSRDRGPNTEAFF. CDR3 DNA sequence: TGTGCCAGCAGCAGAGACAGGGGACCGAACACTGAAGCTTTCTTT. Looking up the rest from reference TRBV2 and TRBJ1-1 gives the full variable domain: EPEVTQTPSHQVTQMGQEVILRCVPISNHLYFYWYRQILGQKVEFLVSFYNNEISEKSEIFDDQFSVERPDGSNFTLKIRSTKLEDSAMYFCASSRDRGPNTEAFFGQGTRLTVV.

The chain links TRBV5-1 to TRBJ2-1; D possibly corresponds to TRBD2 (6 bases). Per germline, CDR1 SGHRS and CDR2 YFSETQ. The ends were cut back, 1 base at V and 1 base at J, with 9 bases in the middle. The CDR3 runs 15 residues. For the CDR3, the DNA is TGCGCCAGCAGCTTGCCGGGGGTTTCCTACAATGAGCAGTTCTTC. Translation: CASSLPGVSYNEQFF.

A remark on this clone: At one of its ends the junction is not consistent with the germline gene, which may arise from a read error. V usage is TRBV6-5 and J usage is TRBJ2-7, with TRBD1 identical over 7 bases. From germline, CDR1 is MNHEY and CDR2 SVGAGI. There are 12 residues in the CDR3. The CDR3 DNA follows: TGTGCCAGCAGTTTGACAGGGTCGCCGGTCGACTTC. It encodes CASSLTGSPVDF.

The chain combines TRBV12-2 with TRBJ2-7; the tabulated D call, TRBD2, remains unverified against the DNA. TRBV12-2 represents a pseudogene. The CDR3 has 16 residues. For the CDR3, the DNA is TGTGCAAGTCGCTTGGAATTAGCGGGGGGCCCGTACGAGCAGTACTTC. Encoded protein: CASRLELAGGPYEQYF.

V usage is TRBV18 and J usage is TRBJ1-4; no firm D call. Deletions cut 3 bases from V and 0 bases from J, with 20 bases between. Germline-derived CDR1 and CDR2 are KGHSH and LQKENI. This CDR3 is built from 19 residues. The CDR3 here is CASSPQINGPTATNEKLFF. As DNA, the CDR3 is TGTGCCAGCTCACCCCAAATAAACGGGCCGACTGCAACTAATGAAAAACTGTTTTTT.

The chain couples TRBV18 to TRBJ2-1, with D perhaps TRBD1 or TRBD2 (5 bases each). The V and J ends lost 3 bases and 9 bases respectively, with 21 bases between them. This CDR3 has 16 amino acids. Germline CDR1 and CDR2: KGHSH and LQKENI. The CDR3 bases are TGTGCCAGCTCACCGCCTAGGGGCGGGCCTCAGGGTGAGCAGTTCTTC. Translating gives CASSPPRGGPQGEQFF.

This clone was detected a few times. The V gene is TRBV6-5, the J gene TRBJ1-5, with D hard to call. The CDR3 totals 13 residues. Trimming took off 0 bases at V and 6 bases at J, with 6 bases between the two ends. Germline V gene sequence: CDR1 MNHEY, CDR2 SVGAGI. The CDR3 sequence is CASSYSPGQPQHF. DNA for the CDR3: TGTGCCAGCAGTTACTCGCCTGGTCAGCCCCAGCATTTT.